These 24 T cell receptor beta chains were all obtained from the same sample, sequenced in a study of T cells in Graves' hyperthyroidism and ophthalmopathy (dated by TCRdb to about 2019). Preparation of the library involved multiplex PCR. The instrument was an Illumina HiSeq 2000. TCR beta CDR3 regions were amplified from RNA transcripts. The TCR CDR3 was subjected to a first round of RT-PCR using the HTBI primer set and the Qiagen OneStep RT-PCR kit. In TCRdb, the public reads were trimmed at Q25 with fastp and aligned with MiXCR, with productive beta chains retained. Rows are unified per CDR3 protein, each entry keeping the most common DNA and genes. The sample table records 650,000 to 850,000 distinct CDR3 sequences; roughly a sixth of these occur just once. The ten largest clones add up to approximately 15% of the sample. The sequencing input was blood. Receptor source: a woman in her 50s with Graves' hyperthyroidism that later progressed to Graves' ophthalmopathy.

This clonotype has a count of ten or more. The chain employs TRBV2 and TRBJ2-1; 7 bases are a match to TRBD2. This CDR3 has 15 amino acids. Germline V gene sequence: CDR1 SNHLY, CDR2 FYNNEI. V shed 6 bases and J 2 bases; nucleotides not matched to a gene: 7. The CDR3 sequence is CASRKRDYPYNEQFF. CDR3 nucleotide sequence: TGTGCCAGCAGGAAACGGGACTACCCCTACAATGAGCAGTTCTTC.

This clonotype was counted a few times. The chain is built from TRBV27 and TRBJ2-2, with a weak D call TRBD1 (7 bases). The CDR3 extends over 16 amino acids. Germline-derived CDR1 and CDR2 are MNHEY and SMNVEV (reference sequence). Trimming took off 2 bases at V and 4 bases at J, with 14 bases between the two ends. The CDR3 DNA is TGTGCCAGCAGTTTAGGAGGGGGCCATGGCACCGGGGAGCTGTTTTTT. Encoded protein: CASSLGGGHGTGELFF.

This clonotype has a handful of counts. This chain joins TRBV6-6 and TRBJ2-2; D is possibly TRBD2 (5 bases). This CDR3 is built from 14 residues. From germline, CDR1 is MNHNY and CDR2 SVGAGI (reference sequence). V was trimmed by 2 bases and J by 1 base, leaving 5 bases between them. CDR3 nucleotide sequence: TGTGCCAGCAGTTACGGGAGGAACACCGGGGAGCTGTTTTTT. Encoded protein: CASSYGRNTGELFF.

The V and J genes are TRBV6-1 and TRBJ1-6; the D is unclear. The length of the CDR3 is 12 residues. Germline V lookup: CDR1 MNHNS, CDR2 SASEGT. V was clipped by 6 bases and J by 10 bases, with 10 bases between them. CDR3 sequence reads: CASSSVTSPLHF. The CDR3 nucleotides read TGTGCCAGCAGCTCGGTTACATCACCCCTCCACTTT.

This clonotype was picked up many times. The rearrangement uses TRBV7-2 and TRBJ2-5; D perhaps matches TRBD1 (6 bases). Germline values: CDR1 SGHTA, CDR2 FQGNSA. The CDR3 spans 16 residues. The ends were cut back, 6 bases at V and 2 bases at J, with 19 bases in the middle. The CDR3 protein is CASSSQGNGGQETQYF. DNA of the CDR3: TGTGCCAGCAGTTCTCAGGGGAATGGGGGTCAAGAGACCCAGTACTTC.

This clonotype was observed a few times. The DNA for the CDR3 is TGCGCCAGCAGCTTGGCAGGGAGCCATGGCACTGAAGCTTTCTTT. This sequence encodes CASSLAGSHGTEAFF. The chain uses TRBV5-1 and TRBJ1-1; TRBD1 is a possible D gene (5 bases). Trimming shortened V by 0 bases and J by 4 bases, and 13 bases separated the two germline ends. The CDR3 sequence is 15 residues long. Germline CDR1 is SGHRS and CDR2 is YFSETQ.

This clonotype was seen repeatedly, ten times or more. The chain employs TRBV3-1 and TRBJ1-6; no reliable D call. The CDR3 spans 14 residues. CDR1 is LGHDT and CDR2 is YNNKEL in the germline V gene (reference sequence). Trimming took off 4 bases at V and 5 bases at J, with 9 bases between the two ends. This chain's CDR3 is CASSPRQDNSPLHF. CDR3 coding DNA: TGTGCCAGCAGCCCGCGACAAGATAATTCACCCCTCCACTTT.

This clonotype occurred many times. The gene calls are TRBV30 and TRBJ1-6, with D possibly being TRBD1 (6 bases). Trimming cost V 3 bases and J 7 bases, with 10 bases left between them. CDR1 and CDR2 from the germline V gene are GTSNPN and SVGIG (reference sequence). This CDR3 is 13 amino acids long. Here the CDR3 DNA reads TGTGCCTGGAGGCCCAGGGGCAATTCACCCCTCCACTTT. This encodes CAWRPRGNSPLHF. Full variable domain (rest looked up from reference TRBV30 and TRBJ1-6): SQTIHQWPATLVQPVGSPLSLECTVEGTSNPNLYWYRQAAGRGLQLLFYSVGIGQISSEVPQNLSASRPQDRQFILSSKKLLLSDSGFYLCAWRPRGNSPLHFGNGTRLTVT.

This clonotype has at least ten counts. The CDR3 sequence is CASSSNRGGQPQHF. In DNA, the CDR3 is TGTGCCAGCAGTTCTAACAGGGGGGGTCAGCCCCAGCATTTT. V gene TRBV11-2 combines with J gene TRBJ1-5, with TRBD1 matching over 8 bases. Germline loops: CDR1 SGHAT, CDR2 FQNNGV. The CDR3 spans 14 residues. Germline trimming cut 6 bases from V and 6 bases from J; bases unmatched to any gene: 7. The full variable domain, its missing parts supplied by reference TRBV11-2 and TRBJ1-5, is EAGVAQSPRYKIIEKRQSVAFWCNPISGHATLYWYQQILGQGPKLLIQFQNNGVVDDSQLPKDRFSAERLKGVDSTLKIQPAKLEDSAVYLCASSSNRGGQPQHFGDGTRLSIL.

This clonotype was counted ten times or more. The CDR3 DNA sequence: TGTGCCTGGAGTGAAACCGTATCTGGAAACACCATATATTTT. It yields the protein CAWSETVSGNTIYF. The rearrangement joins TRBV30 to TRBJ1-3; D gene uncertain. The V end was cut by 1 base, the J end by 1 base, with 8 bases between. The CDR3 has 14 amino acids. Germline V gene sequence: CDR1 GTSNPN, CDR2 SVGIG (reference sequence).

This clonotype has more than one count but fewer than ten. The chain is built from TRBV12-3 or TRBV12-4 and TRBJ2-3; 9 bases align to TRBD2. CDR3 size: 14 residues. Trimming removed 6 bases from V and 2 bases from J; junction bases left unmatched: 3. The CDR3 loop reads CASRPSGVTDTQYF. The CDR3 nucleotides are TGTGCCAGCAGGCCTAGCGGGGTCACAGATACGCAGTATTTT.

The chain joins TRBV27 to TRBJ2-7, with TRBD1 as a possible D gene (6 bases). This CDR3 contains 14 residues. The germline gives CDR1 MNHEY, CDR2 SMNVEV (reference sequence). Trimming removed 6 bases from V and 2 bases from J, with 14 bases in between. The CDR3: CASSHSGVPYEQYF. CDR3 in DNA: TGTGCCAGCAGCCATTCAGGGGTTCCCTACGAGCAGTACTTC.

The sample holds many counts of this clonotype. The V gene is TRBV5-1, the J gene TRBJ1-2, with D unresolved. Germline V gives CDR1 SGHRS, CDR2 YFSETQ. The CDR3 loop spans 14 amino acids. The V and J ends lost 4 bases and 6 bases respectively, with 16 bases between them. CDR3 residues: CASSRDLGGDGYTF. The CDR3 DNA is TGCGCCAGCAGCCGGGATCTGGGAGGCGATGGCTACACCTTC.

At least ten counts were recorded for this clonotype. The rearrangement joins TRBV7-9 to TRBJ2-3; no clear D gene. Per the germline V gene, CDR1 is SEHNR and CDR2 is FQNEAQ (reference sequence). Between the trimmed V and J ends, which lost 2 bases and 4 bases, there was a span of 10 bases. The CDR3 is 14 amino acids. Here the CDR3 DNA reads TGTGCCAGCAGCTTACCGTGGGTCCCAGATACGCAGTATTTT. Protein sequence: CASSLPWVPDTQYF.

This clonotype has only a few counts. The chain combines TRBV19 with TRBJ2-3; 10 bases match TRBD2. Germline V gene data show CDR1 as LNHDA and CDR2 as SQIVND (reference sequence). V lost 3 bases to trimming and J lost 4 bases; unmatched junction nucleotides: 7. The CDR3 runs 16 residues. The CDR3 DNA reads TGTGCCAGTAGTATTGGGAGACTAGCGGGTGCAGATACGCAGTATTTT. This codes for CASSIGRLAGADTQYF.

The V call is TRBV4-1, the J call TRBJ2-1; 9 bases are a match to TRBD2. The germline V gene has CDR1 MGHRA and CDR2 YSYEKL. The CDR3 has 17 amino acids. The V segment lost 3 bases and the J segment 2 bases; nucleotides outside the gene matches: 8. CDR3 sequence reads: CASSQASAGGTYNEQFF. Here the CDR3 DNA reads TGCGCCAGCAGCCAGGCGAGTGCGGGGGGGACCTACAATGAGCAGTTCTTC.

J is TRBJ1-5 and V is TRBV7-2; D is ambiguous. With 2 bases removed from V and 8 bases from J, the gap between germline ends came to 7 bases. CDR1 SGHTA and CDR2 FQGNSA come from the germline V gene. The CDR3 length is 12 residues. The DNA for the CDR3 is TGTGCCAGCAGCTTAATGAAAGAGCCCCAGCATTTT. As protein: CASSLMKEPQHF. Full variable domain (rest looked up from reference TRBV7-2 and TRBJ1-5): GAGVSQSPSNKVTEKGKDVELRCDPISGHTALYWYRQSLGQGLEFLIYFQGNSAPDKSGLPSDRFSAERTGGSVSTLTIQRTQQEDSAVYLCASSLMKEPQHFGDGTRLSIL.

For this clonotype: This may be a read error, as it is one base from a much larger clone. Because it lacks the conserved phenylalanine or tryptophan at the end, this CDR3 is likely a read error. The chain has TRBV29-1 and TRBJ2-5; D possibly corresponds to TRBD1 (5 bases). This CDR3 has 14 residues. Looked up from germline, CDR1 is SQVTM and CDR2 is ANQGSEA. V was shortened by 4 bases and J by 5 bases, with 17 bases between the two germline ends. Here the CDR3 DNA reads TGCAGCGTTGGACCTAATGGGGCGTGGGAGACCCAGTACTCC. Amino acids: CSVGPNGAWETQYS.

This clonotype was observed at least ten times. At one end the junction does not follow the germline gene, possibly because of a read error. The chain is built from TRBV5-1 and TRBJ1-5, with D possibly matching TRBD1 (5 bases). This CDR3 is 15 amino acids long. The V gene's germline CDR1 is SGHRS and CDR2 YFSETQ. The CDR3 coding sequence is TGTGCCAGCAGCTTAGATGGGCGGGGGAATCAGCCCCAGCATTTT. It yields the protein CASSLDGRGNQPQHF. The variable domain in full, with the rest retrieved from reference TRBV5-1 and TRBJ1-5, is KAGVTQTPRYLIKTRGQQVTLSCSPISGHRSVSWYQQTPGQGLQFLFEYFSETQRNKGNFPGRFSGRQFSNSRSEMNVSTLELGDSALYLCASSLDGRGNQPQHFGDGTRLSIL.

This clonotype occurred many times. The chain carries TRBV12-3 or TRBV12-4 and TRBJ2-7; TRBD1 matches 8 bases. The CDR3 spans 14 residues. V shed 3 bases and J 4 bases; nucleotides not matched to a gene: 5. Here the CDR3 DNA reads TGTGCCAGCAGTTTGAGACAGGGGCAGTACGAGCAGTACTTC. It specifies CASSLRQGQYEQYF.

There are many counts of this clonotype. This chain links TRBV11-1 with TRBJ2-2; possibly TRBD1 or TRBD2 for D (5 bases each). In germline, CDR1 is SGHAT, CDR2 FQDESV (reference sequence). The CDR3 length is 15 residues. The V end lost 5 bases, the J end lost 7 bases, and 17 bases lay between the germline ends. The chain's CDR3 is CASSPRGDTIGELFF. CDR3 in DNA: TGTGCCAGCAGCCCAAGGGGAGATACGATCGGGGAGCTGTTTTTT.

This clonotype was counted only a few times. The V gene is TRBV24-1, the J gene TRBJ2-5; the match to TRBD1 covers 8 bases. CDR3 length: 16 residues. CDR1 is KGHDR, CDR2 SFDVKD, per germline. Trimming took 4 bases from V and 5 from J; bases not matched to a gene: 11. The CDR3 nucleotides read TGTGCCACCAGTGACCACCGACAGGGGTTAGGGGAGACCCAGTACTTC. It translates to CATSDHRQGLGETQYF.

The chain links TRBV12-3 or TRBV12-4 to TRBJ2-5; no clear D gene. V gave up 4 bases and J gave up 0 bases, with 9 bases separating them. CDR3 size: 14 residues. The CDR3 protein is CASSSYSHQETQYF. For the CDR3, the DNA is TGTGCCAGCAGTTCTTATAGCCACCAAGAGACCCAGTACTTC.

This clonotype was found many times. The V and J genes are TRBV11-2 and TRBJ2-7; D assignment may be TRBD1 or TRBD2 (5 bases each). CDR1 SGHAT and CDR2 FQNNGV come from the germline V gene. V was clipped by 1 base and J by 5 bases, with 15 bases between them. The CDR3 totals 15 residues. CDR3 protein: CASSLANRDPDEQYF. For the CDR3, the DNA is TGTGCCAGCAGCTTAGCGAATCGGGACCCCGACGAGCAGTACTTC.